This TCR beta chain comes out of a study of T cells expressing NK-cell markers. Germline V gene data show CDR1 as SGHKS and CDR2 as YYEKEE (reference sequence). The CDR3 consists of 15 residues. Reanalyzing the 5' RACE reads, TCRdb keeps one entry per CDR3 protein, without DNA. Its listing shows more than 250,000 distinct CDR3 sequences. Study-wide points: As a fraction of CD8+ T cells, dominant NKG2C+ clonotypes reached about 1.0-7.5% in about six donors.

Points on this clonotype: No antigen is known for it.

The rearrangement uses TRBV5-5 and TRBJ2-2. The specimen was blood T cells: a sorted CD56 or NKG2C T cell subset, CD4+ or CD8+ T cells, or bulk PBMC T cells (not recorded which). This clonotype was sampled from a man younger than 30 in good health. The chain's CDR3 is CASSLVAASAGELFF. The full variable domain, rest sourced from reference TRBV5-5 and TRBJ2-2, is DAGVTQSPTHLIKTRGQQVTLRCSPISGHKSVSWYQQVLGQGPQFIFQYYEKEERGRGNFPDRFSARQFPNYSSELNVNALLLGDSALYLCASSLVAASAGELFFGEGSRLTVL.